The rows below give T cell receptor beta chains drawn from one sample of a study of T cell changes during pregnancy in multiple sclerosis. TCRdb's copy holds only in-frame clones and misses some; the assay was immunoSEQ multiplex PCR. The sample yields tens of thousands of clones, 75% to 95% seen once. The specimen comprised CD4+ T cells from peripheral blood mononuclear cells, sampled after pregnancy. The source of these receptors is a female donor in good health, enrolled as a control in a pregnancy study. Each CDR3 is given with its conserved first and last residue. Each record gives: clone size, J gene, D gene, V gene, CDR3 DNA, CDR3 protein. A D gene is named only where the DNA matches it firmly. Rows may omit the clone size; those that give it use once, few, many or a size class.

>-|TRBJ1-1|TRBD1|TRBV7-6
TGTGCCAGCAGCACAGACAGGGTCGGGACTGAAGCTTTCTTT
CASSTDRVGTEAFF
>-|TRBJ1-1|-|TRBV4-2
TGTGCCAGCAGCCTCGTCGGAGGGGCGCTCACTGAAGCTTTCTTT
CASSLVGGALTEAFF
>few|TRBJ1-2|TRBD1|TRBV11-2
TGTGCCAGCAGCTTCGGGACAGCTTATGGCTACACCTTC
CASSFGTAYGYTF
>-|TRBJ2-2|TRBD1|TRBV11-1
TGTGCCAGCAGCCGACAGGGCCGCACCGGGGAGCTGTTTTTT
CASSRQGRTGELFF
>-|TRBJ1-1|-|TRBV28
TGTGCCAGCAGCCCGTTCCAGGAGAACACTGAAGCTTTCTTT
CASSPFQENTEAFF
>-|TRBJ2-3|TRBD1|TRBV28
TGTGCCAGCAGAAAGACAGGGGGCGGGACAGATACGCAGTATTTT
CASRKTGGGTDTQYF
>-|TRBJ1-3|TRBD1|TRBV7-8
TGTGCCAGCAGCTTAAGGACAGGGGCCCACAGCTCTGGAAACACCATATATTTT
CASSLRTGAHSSGNTIYF
>-|TRBJ2-7|-|TRBV5-1
TGCGCCAGCAGCTTAATATCAGGTGACGAGCAGTACTTC
CASSLISGDEQYF
>-|TRBJ1-4|-|TRBV29-1
TGCAGCGTTTCAGGGGCGAGTTTGGATGAAAAACTGTTTTTT
CSVSGASLDEKLFF
>-|TRBJ1-6|TRBD1|TRBV10-3
TGTGCCAGCGGGACAGGTGAAGGGTCACCCCTCCACTTT
CASGTGEGSPLHF
>-|TRBJ2-7|-|TRBV7-8
TGTGCCAGCAGTTATCGGGAAGGATTGTGGTACGAGCAGTACTTC
CASSYREGLWYEQYF
>-|TRBJ1-5|TRBD1|TRBV28
TGTGCCAGCAGTTTAGGGGACAGGGGTAGTCAGCCCCAGCATTTT
CASSLGDRGSQPQHF
>-|TRBJ2-7|-|TRBV9
TGTGCCAGCAGCGTAGCTGGGCTACCAGCCTACGAGCAGTACTTC
CASSVAGLPAYEQYF
>-|TRBJ2-3|TRBD2|TRBV7-6
TGTGCCAGCAGCTTAGCGGGGGGGGGTGATACGCAGTATTTT
CASSLAGGGDTQYF
>-|TRBJ1-4|-|TRBV6-5
TGTGCCAGCAGCCCGGGACATACTAATGAAAAACTGTTTTTT
CASSPGHTNEKLFF
>-|TRBJ1-2|-|TRBV15
TGTGCCACCAGCAGAGACCTACCGGGGAACTATGGCTACACCTTC
CATSRDLPGNYGYTF